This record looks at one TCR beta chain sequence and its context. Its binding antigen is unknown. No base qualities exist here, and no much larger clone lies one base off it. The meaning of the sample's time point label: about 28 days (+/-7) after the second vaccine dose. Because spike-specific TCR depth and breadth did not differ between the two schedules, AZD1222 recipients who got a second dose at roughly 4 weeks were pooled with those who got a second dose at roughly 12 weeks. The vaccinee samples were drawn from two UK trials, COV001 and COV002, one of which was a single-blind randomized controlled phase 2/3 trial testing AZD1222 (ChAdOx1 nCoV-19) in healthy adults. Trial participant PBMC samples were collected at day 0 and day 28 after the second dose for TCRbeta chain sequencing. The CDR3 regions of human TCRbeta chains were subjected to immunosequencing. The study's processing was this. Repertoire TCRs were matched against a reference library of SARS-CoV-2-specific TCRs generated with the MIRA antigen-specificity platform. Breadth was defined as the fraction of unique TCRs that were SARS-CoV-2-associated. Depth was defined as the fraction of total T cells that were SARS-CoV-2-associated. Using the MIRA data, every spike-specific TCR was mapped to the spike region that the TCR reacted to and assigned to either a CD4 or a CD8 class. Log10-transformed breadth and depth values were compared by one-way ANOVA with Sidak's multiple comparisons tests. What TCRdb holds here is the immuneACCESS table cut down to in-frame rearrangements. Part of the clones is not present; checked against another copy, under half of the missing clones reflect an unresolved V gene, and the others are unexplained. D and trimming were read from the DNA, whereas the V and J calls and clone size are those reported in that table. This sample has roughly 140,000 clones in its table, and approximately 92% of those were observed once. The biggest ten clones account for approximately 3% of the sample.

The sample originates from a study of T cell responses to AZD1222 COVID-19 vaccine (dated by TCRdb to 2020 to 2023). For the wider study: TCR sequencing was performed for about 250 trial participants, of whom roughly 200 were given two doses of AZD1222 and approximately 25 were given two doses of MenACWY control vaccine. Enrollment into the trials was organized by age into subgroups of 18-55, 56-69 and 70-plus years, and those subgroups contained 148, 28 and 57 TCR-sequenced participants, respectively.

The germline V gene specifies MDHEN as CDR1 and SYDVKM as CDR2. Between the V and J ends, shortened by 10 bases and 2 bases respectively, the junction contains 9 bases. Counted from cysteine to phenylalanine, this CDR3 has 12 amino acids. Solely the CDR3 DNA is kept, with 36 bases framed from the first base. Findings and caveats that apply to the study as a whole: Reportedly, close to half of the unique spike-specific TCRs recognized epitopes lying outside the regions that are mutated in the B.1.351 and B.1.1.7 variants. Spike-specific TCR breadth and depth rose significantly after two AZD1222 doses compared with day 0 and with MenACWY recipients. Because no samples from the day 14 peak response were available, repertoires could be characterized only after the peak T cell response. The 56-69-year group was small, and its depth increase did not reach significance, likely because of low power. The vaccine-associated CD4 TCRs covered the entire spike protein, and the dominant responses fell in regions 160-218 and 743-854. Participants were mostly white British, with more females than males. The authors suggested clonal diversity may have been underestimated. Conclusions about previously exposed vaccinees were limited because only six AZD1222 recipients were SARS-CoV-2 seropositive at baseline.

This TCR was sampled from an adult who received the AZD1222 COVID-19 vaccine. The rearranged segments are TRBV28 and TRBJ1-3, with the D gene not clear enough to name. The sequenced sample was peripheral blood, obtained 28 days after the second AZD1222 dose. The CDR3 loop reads CATAGAGNTIYF. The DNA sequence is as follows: TGTGCCACCGCGGGTGCTGGAAACACCATATATTTT.